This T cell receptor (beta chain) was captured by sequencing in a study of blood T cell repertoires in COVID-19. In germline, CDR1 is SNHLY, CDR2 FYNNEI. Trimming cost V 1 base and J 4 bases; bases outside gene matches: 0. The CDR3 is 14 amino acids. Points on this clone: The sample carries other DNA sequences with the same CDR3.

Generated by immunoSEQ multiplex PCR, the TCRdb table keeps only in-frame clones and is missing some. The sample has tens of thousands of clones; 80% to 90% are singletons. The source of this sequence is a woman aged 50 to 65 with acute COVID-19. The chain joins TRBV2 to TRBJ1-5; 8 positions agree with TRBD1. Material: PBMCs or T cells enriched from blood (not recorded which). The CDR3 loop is CASSEGQGNQPQHF. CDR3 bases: TGTGCCAGCAGTGAAGGACAGGGGAATCAGCCCCAGCATTTT.